This T cell receptor (beta chain) was sequenced in a study of T cells in Graves' hyperthyroidism and ophthalmopathy. Background on the study: Peripheral blood was secured at the point of initial diagnosis, before any treatment.

Study-level points and caveats: Before onset, by a median of approximately 6.2 months, the model predicted ophthalmopathy.

Diagnoses were made from clinical symptoms, serum measures (thyroxine and TRAb), thyroid ultrasound and orbital computed tomography. Fresh peripheral blood, about 9.6 ml, yielded the PBMCs. CDR1 and CDR2 (germline): DFQATT, SNEGSKA (reference sequence). J lost 1 base, V lost 3 bases, and 3 bases had no gene match. The CDR3 is 14 amino acids. It was RNA transcripts that yielded the amplified TCR beta CDR3 regions. Carried out on the TCR CDR3, a first-round RT-PCR used the HTBI primer set. TCRdb analysed the multiplex PCR reads with MiXCR anew, one entry per CDR3 protein. The repertoire has fewer than 800,000 distinct CDR3 sequences, 16% of them found once; the top ten carry 8.4%. Turning to this clonotype: Antigen specificity is unknown.

The TCR sequence derives from a man aged 18 to 30 with Graves' hyperthyroidism. This chain joins TRBV20-1 and TRBJ2-4; TRBD2 matches at 7 bases. Sample: blood. In nucleotides, the CDR3 is TGCAGTGCTAGGCGGGAGTGGGCCAAAAACATTCAGTACTTC. Encoded protein: CSARREWAKNIQYF.